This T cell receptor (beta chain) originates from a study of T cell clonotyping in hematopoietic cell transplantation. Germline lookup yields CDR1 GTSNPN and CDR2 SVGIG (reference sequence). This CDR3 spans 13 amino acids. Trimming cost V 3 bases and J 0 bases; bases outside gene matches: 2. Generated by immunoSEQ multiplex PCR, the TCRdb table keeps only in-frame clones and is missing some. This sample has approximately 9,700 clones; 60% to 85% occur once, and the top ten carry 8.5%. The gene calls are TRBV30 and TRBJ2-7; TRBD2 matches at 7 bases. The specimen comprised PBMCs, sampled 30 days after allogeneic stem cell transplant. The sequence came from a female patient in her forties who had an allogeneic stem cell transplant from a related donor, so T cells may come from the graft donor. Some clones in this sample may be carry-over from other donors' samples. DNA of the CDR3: TGTGCCTGGAGACTAGCGTCCTCCTACGAGCAGTACTTC. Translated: CAWRLASSYEQYF.